These 26 T cell receptor beta chains share one sample of origin, sequenced in a study of neurological immune-mediated disorders. One entry per CDR3 protein results from TCRdb running MiXCR on the 5' RACE reads. The data contain roughly 53,000 distinct CDR3 sequences, roughly 8% of them singletons. The time point is: longitudinal time-point 3. The sample taken for sequencing was PBMCs. The receptor source for this set is a woman in her thirties or forties in good health.

This clonotype was counted ten times or more. The chain has TRBV15 and TRBJ2-7; D remains ambiguous. From germline, CDR1 is LNHNV and CDR2 YYDKDF (reference sequence). The length of the CDR3 is 13 residues. V dropped 0 bases and J dropped 9 bases, with 12 bases sitting between them. The CDR3 nucleotides are TGTGCCACCAGCAGAGATAAGGCAACCATGCAGTACTTC. Its protein product is CATSRDKATMQYF.

In its sample, this clonotype was seen many times. V usage is TRBV7-7 and J usage is TRBJ1-3; a possible D gene is TRBD1 (5 bases). The V gene's germline CDR1 is SSHAT and CDR2 FNYEAQ (reference sequence). Trimming pared 4 bases from V and 7 bases from J, leaving 11 bases between. The CDR3 extends over 13 amino acids. CDR3 residues: CASSSGPENTIYF. In nucleotides, the CDR3 is TGTGCCAGCAGCTCGGGGCCAGAGAACACCATATATTTT.

This clonotype was observed a few times. The chain links TRBV7-2 to TRBJ2-3; D is uncertain. The CDR3 totals 13 residues. Trimming took off 1 base at V and 0 bases at J, with 2 bases between the two ends. CDR1 is SGHTA and CDR2 is FQGNSA in the germline V gene. The DNA for the CDR3 is TGTGCCAGCAGCTTAGTCAGCACAGATACGCAGTATTTT. Translation gives CASSLVSTDTQYF.

The chain has TRBV20-1 and TRBJ2-1; 10 nucleotides agree with TRBD1. Germline CDR1 DFQATT, CDR2 SNEGSKA (reference sequence). This CDR3 is 15 amino acids long. The V and J ends lost 3 bases and 5 bases, in that order; junction bases with no gene match: 7. The CDR3 here is CSASAGTGVHNEQFF. The CDR3 bases are TGCAGTGCTAGTGCCGGGACAGGGGTCCACAATGAGCAGTTCTTC.

In its sample, this clonotype was seen many times. The chain recombines TRBV4-3 with TRBJ2-7; a weak D match, TRBD1 (5 bases). The CDR3 spans 17 residues. In germline, CDR1 is LGHNA, CDR2 YSLEER. Deletions cut 0 bases from V and 5 bases from J, with 20 bases between. Written as DNA, the CDR3 is TGCGCCAGCAGCCAAGAAGCCAATCTGCAGGGCATCCACGAGCAGTACTTC. Its translation: CASSQEANLQGIHEQYF.

This clonotype appeared many times. J is TRBJ2-7 and V is TRBV20-1; weak D call: TRBD2 (7 bases). Trimming cost V 6 bases and J 2 bases, with 17 bases left between them. Per germline, CDR1 DFQATT and CDR2 SNEGSKA (reference sequence). The CDR3 totals 14 residues. Here the CDR3 DNA reads TGCAGTGCCGGGGGGCAGACAAACACCTACGAGCAGTACTTC. It specifies CSAGGQTNTYEQYF.

At least ten counts were recorded for this clonotype. The genes are TRBV12-3 or TRBV12-4 and TRBJ2-5, with 12 bases identical to TRBD2. The CDR3 covers 15 residues. J gave up 4 bases and V 8 bases, and 8 bases lay outside the gene matches. The CDR3 DNA reads TGTGCCAGCGGGACGACTAGCGGGAGTGGAGAGACCCAGTACTTC. It is translated as CASGTTSGSGETQYF.

In its sample, this clonotype was seen a few times. The J gene is TRBJ2-7, the V gene TRBV20-1; 8 bases align to TRBD1. The CDR3 is 14 residues long. In germline, CDR1 is DFQATT, CDR2 SNEGSKA (reference sequence). The trim removed 5 bases at V and 2 bases at J, leaving 8 bases unmatched. The CDR3 DNA reads TGCAGTGCTGTACAGGGGGTCAGAACCTACGAGCAGTACTTC. Translating gives CSAVQGVRTYEQYF.

This clonotype occurred many times. V gene TRBV21-1 combines with J gene TRBJ2-5; TRBD1 is the table's D call, not checked against the DNA. TRBV21-1 is designated a pseudogene. The CDR3 loop spans 13 amino acids. The CDR3, as DNA: TGTGCCACCACCCCCGGGACAGAAGAGACCCAGTACTTC. Residues: CATTPGTEETQYF.

This clonotype was seen at least ten times. The chain couples TRBV20-1 to TRBJ2-5; 9 nucleotides agree with TRBD2. V was clipped by 0 bases and J by 3 bases; unmatched bases: 5. The CDR3 covers 15 residues. Germline CDR1 is DFQATT and CDR2 is SNEGSKA (reference sequence). The CDR3 DNA is TGCAGTGCTAGAGATCCCCTAGCGGGGAAAGAGACCCAGTACTTC. Translated, it gives CSARDPLAGKETQYF.

This clonotype was seen many times. The chain couples TRBV4-3 to TRBJ2-2, with 11 positions matching TRBD1. Trimming at V came to 4 bases and at J to 6 bases, leaving 16 bases not matched to a gene. This CDR3 region has 19 residues. Germline V CDR1 and CDR2: LGHNA, YSLEER. The CDR3 spells CASSRLNLGQGAGAGELFF. Here the CDR3 DNA reads TGCGCCAGCAGCCGCCTTAACTTAGGACAGGGGGCCGGCGCCGGGGAGCTGTTTTTT.

The chain is built from TRBV5-1 and TRBJ1-1; no clear D gene. The V end was cut by 4 bases, the J end by 6 bases, with 19 bases between. CDR3 length: 15 amino acids. Per germline, CDR1 SGHRS and CDR2 YFSETQ. Written as DNA, the CDR3 is TGCGCCAGCAGCCGTGGGTCAGTTGATATTTCTGAAGCTTTCTTT. It yields the protein CASSRGSVDISEAFF.

This clonotype was recorded many times. V gene TRBV20-1 combines with J gene TRBJ2-2, with D possibly being TRBD1 or TRBD2 (5 bases each). The V end was cut by 6 bases, the J end by 2 bases, with 16 bases between. This CDR3 spans 15 amino acids. CDR1 is DFQATT and CDR2 is SNEGSKA in the germline V gene (reference sequence). CDR3 region: CSATPEGSNTGELFF. The DNA of the CDR3 is TGCAGTGCCACCCCCGAGGGGTCTAACACCGGGGAGCTGTTTTTT.

This clonotype was observed at least ten times. The chain uses TRBV13 and TRBJ2-7; D is perhaps TRBD1 or TRBD2 (5 bases each). Per germline, CDR1 PRHDT and CDR2 FYEKMQ (reference sequence). The CDR3 consists of 16 residues. Trimming pared 3 bases from V and 4 bases from J, leaving 19 bases between. The CDR3 spells CASSLAGGAFDYEQYF. DNA for the CDR3: TGTGCCAGCAGCTTGGCTGGGGGAGCATTTGATTACGAGCAGTACTTC.

This clonotype was detected many times. V is TRBV20-1 and J is TRBJ2-5; 9 nucleotides match TRBD2. The CDR3 is 20 amino acids. In germline, CDR1 is DFQATT, CDR2 SNEGSKA (reference sequence). V was pared by 2 bases and J by 0 bases, with 19 bases of the junction left unmatched. The CDR3 DNA sequence: TGCAGTGCTAGACGGCCGAGAGCGGGGGGCCTTTCCTCGTACCAAGAGACCCAGTACTTC. It encodes CSARRPRAGGLSSYQETQYF.

This clonotype was detected many times. This sequence joins TRBV3-1 and TRBJ1-2; D is ambiguous. The CDR3 is 13 residues long. The V end lost 5 bases, the J end lost 8 bases, and 15 bases lay between the germline ends. CDR1 is LGHDT, CDR2 YNNKEL, per germline (reference sequence). Here the CDR3 DNA reads TGTGCCAGCAGCTTTGGACGGTTAGCAGGCTACACCTTC. This gives the protein CASSFGRLAGYTF.

The table lists this clonotype with many counts. The rearrangement links TRBV9 to TRBJ2-7; D gene uncertain. Trimming removed 0 bases from V and 0 bases from J, with 10 bases in between. The CDR3 sequence is 15 residues long. Per germline, CDR1 SGDLS and CDR2 YYNGEE. The CDR3 region has the DNA TGTGCCAGCAGCGTAGGACTTCCAAGCTCCTACGAGCAGTACTTC. Its translation: CASSVGLPSSYEQYF.

This clonotype was recorded many times. CDR3 DNA: TGCGCCAGCAGTGAGTCGAATCTTAAGGTGCCAGCTAACTATGGCTACACCTTC. Amino acids: CASSESNLKVPANYGYTF. The chain joins TRBV10-2 to TRBJ1-2; D gene unclear. The V end lost 0 bases, the J end lost 0 bases, and 17 bases lay between the germline ends. The CDR3 loop spans 18 amino acids. Germline values: CDR1 WSHSY, CDR2 SAAADI.

This clonotype was counted many times. The chain uses TRBV5-5 and TRBJ2-7, with 8 bases fitting TRBD1. This CDR3 has 14 amino acids. V gave up 3 bases and J gave up 9 bases; unmatched junction bases: 11. Germline CDR1 and CDR2: SGHKS and YYEKEE (reference sequence). Here the CDR3 DNA reads TGTGCCAGCAGCTCCGGGACAGGCATCCCAGGGCAGTACTTC. Amino acids: CASSSGTGIPGQYF. The full variable domain, rest sourced from reference TRBV5-5 and TRBJ2-7, is DAGVTQSPTHLIKTRGQQVTLRCSPISGHKSVSWYQQVLGQGPQFIFQYYEKEERGRGNFPDRFSARQFPNYSSELNVNALLLGDSALYLCASSSGTGIPGQYFGPGTRLTVT.

This clonotype appeared a few times. The V gene is TRBV5-5, the J gene TRBJ2-2, with 10 bases matching TRBD1. CDR1 is SGHKS and CDR2 is YYEKEE in the germline V gene (reference sequence). V was pared by 5 bases and J by 1 base, with 5 bases of the junction left unmatched. The CDR3 contains 16 residues. The CDR3 DNA follows: TGTGCCAGCAGACGACAGGGGGCGCAGAACACCGGGGAGCTGTTTTTT. Its translation: CASRRQGAQNTGELFF.

This clonotype was seen a few times. The chain is built from TRBV10-3 and TRBJ1-1, with D tentatively TRBD1 (6 bases). Between the trimmed V and J ends, which lost 10 bases and 1 base, there was a span of 16 bases. Germline V gene sequence: CDR1 ENHRY, CDR2 SYGVKD. The CDR3 loop spans 14 amino acids. The CDR3 region is CATFTGIANTEAFF. The CDR3 nucleotides read TGTGCCACCTTCACAGGGATCGCGAACACTGAAGCTTTCTTT.

This clonotype was detected many times. The V and J genes are TRBV7-2 and TRBJ2-1; 8 bases fit TRBD2. There are 15 residues in the CDR3. The V gene end was trimmed by 4 bases and the J gene end by 7 bases; junction bases not matched to a gene: 9. CDR1 SGHTA and CDR2 FQGNSA come from the germline V gene. The chain's CDR3 is CASSSQRGLVNEQFF. The CDR3 bases are TGTGCCAGCAGCTCACAGAGGGGACTAGTAAATGAGCAGTTCTTC.

This clonotype occurred many times. V gene TRBV6-2 or TRBV6-3 combines with J gene TRBJ1-1; D remains ambiguous. This CDR3 region has 12 residues. From germline, CDR1 is MNHEY and CDR2 SVGEGT. Trimming cost V 5 bases and J 4 bases, with 8 bases left between them. CDR3 nucleotide sequence: TGTGCCAGCAGTCCCATCGCCACTGAAGCTTTCTTT. Amino acids: CASSPIATEAFF.

This clonotype was seen repeatedly, ten times or more. V is TRBV20-1 and J is TRBJ1-1; 8 nucleotides align to TRBD1. The germline V gene has CDR1 DFQATT and CDR2 SNEGSKA (reference sequence). V shed 2 bases, J shed 7 bases, and the junction held 9 bases outside the gene matches. The CDR3 is 14 residues long. CDR3 residues: CSARTGTGAIEAFF. CDR3 in DNA: TGCAGTGCTAGAACCGGGACAGGAGCTATTGAAGCTTTCTTT.

In this sample, this clonotype turned up many times. The V gene is TRBV6-2 or TRBV6-3, the J gene TRBJ1-2; possibly TRBD1 for D (5 bases). The length of the CDR3 is 16 residues. The ends were cut back, 6 bases at V and 6 bases at J, with 23 bases in the middle. Germline lookup yields CDR1 MNHEY and CDR2 SVGEGT. CDR3 in DNA: TGTGCCAGCAGGGGGACGGACGCTTTTCAAAAGGATGGCTACACCTTC. Protein product: CASRGTDAFQKDGYTF.

The chain recombines TRBV6-2 or TRBV6-3 with TRBJ2-2; D may correspond to TRBD1 or TRBD2 (5 bases each). CDR1 and CDR2 from the germline V gene are MNHEY and SVGEGT. V dropped 5 bases and J dropped 2 bases, with 9 bases sitting between them. The CDR3 sequence is 14 residues long. This CDR3 reads CASSGTGNTGELFF. The CDR3 region has the DNA TGTGCCAGCAGTGGGACGGGAAACACCGGGGAGCTGTTTTTT.